This TCR beta chain was observed in a study of read filtering for tumor transcriptome and immune sequencing. Study-level background: Mean patient age was approximately 71 years, range 47 to 80; 16 to 20 male, 14 female. Fewer than ten patients were R-ISS I, 16 were R-ISS II, about seven were R-ISS III. DNase treatment preceded whole-transcriptome library preparation.

The library was built from roughly 400 ng RNA with molecular barcoded adaptors for alpha/delta and beta/gamma chains. TCRdb processed the reads anew with MiXCR; each CDR3 protein has one entry. The sample has roughly 90,000 distinct CDR3 sequences; approximately 13% are singletons. Broader study findings: About 82% of IR-seq clonotypes had a single read, yet these held around 3.3% of reads.

This clonotype was seen repeatedly, ten times or more. Its antigen is undetermined. The CDR3 has 13 residues. V was shortened by 1 base and J by 6 bases, with 9 bases between the two germline ends. Germline CDR1 is SGHVS and CDR2 is FNYEAQ. This receptor was identified in a donor at least 40 years old with multiple myeloma. The chain is built from TRBV7-6 and TRBJ1-1; a weak D match, TRBD1 (5 bases). The sequenced sample consisted of a population of CD138-negative cells sorted from bone marrow. CDR3 bases: TGTGCCAGCAGCTTAGGGGGGACTGCTGAAGCTTTCTTT. This translates into CASSLGGTAEAFF. Full variable domain (rest looked up from reference TRBV7-6 and TRBJ1-1): GAGVSQSPRYKVTKRGQDVALRCDPISGHVSLYWYRQALGQGPEFLTYFNYEAQQDKSGLPNDRFSAERPEGSISTLTIQRTEQRDSAMYRCASSLGGTAEAFFGQGTRLTVV.